This TCR beta chain was captured by sequencing in a study of identical twins. Germline V gives CDR1 MGHRA, CDR2 YSYEKL. This CDR3 has 13 residues. Deletions cut 4 bases from V and 8 bases from J, with 11 bases between. This clonotype was observed a handful of times. TCRdb called the 5' RACE reads again in MiXCR, with one record for every CDR3 protein. The sample contains about 520,000 distinct CDR3 sequences, approximately 22% of which appear only once. The same data also went into a second study, on T cells expressing NK-cell markers.

Specimen: CD4+ T cells sorted from blood. The chain uses TRBV4-1 and TRBJ1-4; D may be TRBD1 (6 bases). The clonotype comes from a woman aged 18 to 35 in good health. CDR3 region: CASSRTRGEKLFF. In nucleotides, the CDR3 is TGCGCCAGCAGCCGAACTAGGGGGGAAAAACTGTTTTTT.